This TCR beta chain was captured by sequencing in a study of molecular identifiers for immune sequencing clone quantification. MiXCR was run by TCRdb on the PCR reads, yielding one entry per CDR3 protein. The data contain roughly 65,000 distinct CDR3 sequences, about a sixth of them singletons. Naive CD8 T cells were sorted, and the gate applied was CD8+CD4-CCR7+CD45RA+. This clonotype was seen at least ten times. The trim removed 7 bases at V and 4 bases at J, leaving 14 bases unmatched. CDR3 size: 17 residues. This TCR came from a human donor in good health. Some libraries in this study had Jurkat cell RNA spiked in. The V and J genes are TRBV12-3 or TRBV12-4 and TRBJ2-5; 11 bases are a match to TRBD2. The specimen sequenced was naive CD8+ T cells from blood, with Jurkat cell RNA spiked in. Subset in this sample: FACS-sorted CD8+CD4-CCR7+CD45RA+ naive T cells. The CDR3, as DNA: TGTGCCAGCACCGGGATTTTAGCGGGAGGGCCGGGAGAGACCCAGTACTTC. This gives the protein CASTGILAGGPGETQYF.